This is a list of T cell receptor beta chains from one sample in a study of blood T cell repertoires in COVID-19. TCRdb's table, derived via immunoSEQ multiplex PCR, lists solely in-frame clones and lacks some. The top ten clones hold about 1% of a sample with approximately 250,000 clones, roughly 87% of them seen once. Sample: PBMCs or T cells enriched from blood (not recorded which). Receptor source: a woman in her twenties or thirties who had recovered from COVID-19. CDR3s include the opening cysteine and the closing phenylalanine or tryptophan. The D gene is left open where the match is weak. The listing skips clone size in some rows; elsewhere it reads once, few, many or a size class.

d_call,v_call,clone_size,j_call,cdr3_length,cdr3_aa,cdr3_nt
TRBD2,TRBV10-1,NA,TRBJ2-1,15,CASSESRSGRNEQFF,TGCGCCAGCAGTGAGTCGAGGAGCGGGAGGAATGAGCAGTTCTTC
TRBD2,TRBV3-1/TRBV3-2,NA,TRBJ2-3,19,CASSHLSEILREDTDTQYF,TGTGCCAGCAGCCACCTCTCCGAAATATTGCGGGAGGACACAGATACGCAGTATTTT
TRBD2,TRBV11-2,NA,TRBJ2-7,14,CASSFTAGVNEQYF,TGTGCCAGCAGCTTTACAGCGGGAGTGAACGAGCAGTACTTC
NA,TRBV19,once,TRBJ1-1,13,CASSIGGHTEAFF,TGTGCCAGTAGTATAGGGGGGCATACTGAAGCTTTCTTT
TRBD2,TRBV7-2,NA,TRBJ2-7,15,CASSSEAGLSYEQYF,TGTGCCAGCAGCTCAGAAGCGGGACTCTCCTACGAGCAGTACTTC
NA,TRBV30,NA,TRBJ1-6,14,CAWSVRVEDSPLHF,TGTGCCTGGAGTGTACGCGTCGAAGATTCACCCCTCCACTTT
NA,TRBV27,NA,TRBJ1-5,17,CASSLSGRTYSNQPQHF,TGTGCCAGCAGTTTGAGTGGGAGAACATATAGCAATCAGCCCCAGCATTTT
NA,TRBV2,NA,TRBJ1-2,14,CASSEAGRIYGYTF,TGTGCCAGCAGTGAAGCGGGCAGAATCTATGGCTACACCTTC
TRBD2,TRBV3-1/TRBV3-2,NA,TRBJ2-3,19,CASSQDLGVGLAGTDTQYF,TGTGCCAGCAGCCAAGATCTGGGGGTCGGGCTAGCGGGAACAGATACGCAGTATTTT
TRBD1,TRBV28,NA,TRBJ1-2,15,CASSQFRGSGYGYTF,TGTGCCAGCAGTCAATTCAGGGGGAGCGGCTATGGCTACACCTTC
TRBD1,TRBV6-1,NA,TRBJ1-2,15,CASSEPRDRPYGYTF,TGTGCCAGCAGTGAACCCCGGGACAGGCCCTATGGCTACACCTTC
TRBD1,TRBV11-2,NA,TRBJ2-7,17,CASSLAAARTGSYEQYF,TGTGCCAGCAGCTTAGCAGCAGCCCGGACAGGGAGCTACGAGCAGTACTTC
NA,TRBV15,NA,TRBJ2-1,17,CATSRGGFGDAYNEQFF,TGTGCCACCAGCAGAGGGGGCTTTGGGGATGCCTACAATGAGCAGTTCTTC